Below are 5 T cell receptor beta chains sequenced from a single sample in a study of cytomegalovirus exposure and HLA in healthy donors listed by TCRdb under 2017. To prepare the library, the immunoSEQ multiplex PCR assay was applied. For the multiplex PCR, a mixture combining 60 forward primers for TCR Vbeta segments and 13 reverse primers for TCR Jbeta segments was used. This immuneACCESS table, as held by TCRdb, lists in-frame sequences with V and J called but not all clones. Of the missing ones, under half trace to an unresolved V gene in checked studies; the others have no known cause. Across this sample there are 140,000 to 150,000 clones, with roughly 9.8% seen only once. Together, the top ten hold 1.8% of the sample. Sequencing was performed on PBMCs. These TCRs come from a man in his forties or fifties in good health and CMV-seronegative.

This clone occurred a few times. The genes are TRBV7-2 and TRBJ1-5, with TRBD1 matching over 7 bases. The length of the CDR3 is 13 residues. V lost 4 bases, J lost 6 bases, and 3 bases stayed unmatched. CDR1 is SGHTA and CDR2 is FQGNSA in the germline V gene. CDR3 loop: CASSSQGFQPQHF. The CDR3, as DNA: TGTGCCAGCAGCTCACAGGGGTTTCAGCCCCAGCATTTT.

V usage is TRBV2 and J usage is TRBJ2-7, with TRBD2 matching 13 bases. Looked up from germline, CDR1 is SNHLY and CDR2 is FYNNEI. This CDR3 has 13 amino acids. The J segment lost 7 bases and the V segment lost 6 bases, leaving 3 bases of the junction unmatched. Written as DNA, the CDR3 is TGTGCCAGCAGCACTAGCGGGAGGGCAGAGCAGTACTTC. Translation gives CASSTSGRAEQYF.

This clone was counted a few times. The junction differs from germline at one of its ends, possibly a read error. V and J are TRBV4-2 and TRBJ2-7; D is perhaps TRBD2 (6 bases). The CDR3 sequence is 13 residues long. CDR1 and CDR2 from the germline V gene are LGHNA and YNFKEQ. The chain's CDR3 is CASSRGLPYAQYF. The CDR3 DNA sequence: TGTGCCAGCAGCCGGGGACTCCCCTACGCGCAGTACTTC.

This clone showed up just a few times. The CDR3 nucleotides read TGCAGCGTGGGCGAGGGCTCTGGAAACACCATATATTTT. Its translation is CSVGEGSGNTIYF. The gene calls are TRBV29-1 and TRBJ1-3; D remains ambiguous. There are 13 residues in the CDR3. Germline V gives CDR1 SQVTM, CDR2 ANQGSEA. V gave up 6 bases and J gave up 0 bases, with 9 bases separating them. Based on the CDR3 plus reference TRBV29-1 and TRBJ1-3, the full variable domain is SAVISQKPSRDICQRGTSLTIQCQVDSQVTMMFWYRQQPGQSLTLIATANQGSEATYESGFVIDKFPISRPNLTFSTLTVSNMSPEDSSIYLCSVGEGSGNTIYFGEGSWLTVV.

The V gene is TRBV27, the J gene TRBJ2-3, with 8 nucleotides matching TRBD2. Trimming at V came to 7 bases and at J to 0 bases, leaving 12 bases not matched to a gene. CDR3 length: 17 residues. Germline V gene data show CDR1 as MNHEY and CDR2 as SMNVEV (reference sequence). The CDR3 here is CASTLAGASGSTDTQYF. DNA for the CDR3: TGTGCCAGCACCTTGGCGGGGGCTAGCGGGAGCACAGATACGCAGTATTTT.